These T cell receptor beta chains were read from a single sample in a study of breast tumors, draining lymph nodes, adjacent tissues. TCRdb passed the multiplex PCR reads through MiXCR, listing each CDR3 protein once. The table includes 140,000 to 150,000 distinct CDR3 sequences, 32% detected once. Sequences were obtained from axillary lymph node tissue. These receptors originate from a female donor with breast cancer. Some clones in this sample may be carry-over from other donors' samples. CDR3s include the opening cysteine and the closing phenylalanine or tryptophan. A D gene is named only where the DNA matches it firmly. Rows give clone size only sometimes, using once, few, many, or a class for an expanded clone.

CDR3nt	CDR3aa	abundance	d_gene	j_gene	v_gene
TGTGCCAGCAGCGCCCCCGGGCTCAAAGACTATGGCTACCCCTTC	CASSAPGLKDYGYPF	many	.	TRBJ1-2	TRBV7-8
TGCGCCAGCAGCCTTTCCGCCGGGGGCGCTTTTTTTGAGCAGTACTTC	CASSLSAGGAFFEQYF	medium-sized	.	TRBJ2-7	TRBV4-1
TGTGCCAGCAGCGACCCGGCAGCGCCGAATGAAAAACTGTTTTTT	CASSDPAAPNEKLFF	many	.	TRBJ1-4	TRBV25-1
TGTGCCACCACCCCGGCCACGCTTGAGGGATATACGCAGTATTTT	CATTPATLEGYTQYF	many	.	TRBJ2-3	TRBV15
TGTGCCAGCAGCTTGGGTGCAGGGCCGAATTACGAGCAGTACTTC	CASSLGAGPNYEQYF	many	.	TRBJ2-7	TRBV5-8
TGTGCCAGCAGCCCGGTGGGGGGCCAGGCAGATACGCAGTATTTT	CASSPVGGQADTQYF	many	.	TRBJ2-3	TRBV5-4
TGCGCCAGCAGCAAGACAGGGGGAGGAACTGAAGCTTTCTTT	CASSKTGGGTEAFF	few	TRBD1	TRBJ1-1	TRBV5-1
TGCAGTGCTACACCGGGACATGGGGGTTTGTATTTT	CSATPGHGGLYF	.	.	TRBJ2-3	TRBV20-1
TGTGCCAGCAGCTTGGCACTAGGGGCGGCCACCGGGGAGCTGTTTTTT	CASSLALGAATGELFF	many	.	TRBJ2-2	TRBV5-5
TGTGCCAGCAGGGCTTATGTGACAGGGGCCGAGCAGTACTTC	CASRAYVTGAEQYF	.	TRBD1	TRBJ2-7	TRBV2
TGCAGTGCTAGAGGGAGGCGGGGGTACTCCTACGAGCAGTACTTC	CSARGRRGYSYEQYF	.	TRBD2	TRBJ2-7	TRBV20-1
TGTGCCAGCACCCACGAGGACAGGGGAAATTCACCCCTCCACTTT	CASTHEDRGNSPLHF	many	TRBD1	TRBJ1-6	TRBV6-6
TGTGCCAGCGGACAGGGTAAAAACATTCAGTACTTC	CASGQGKNIQYF	.	TRBD1	TRBJ2-4	TRBV28
TGCAGTGCGGGAGGACAGGCCAACACTGAAGCTTTC	CSAGGQANTEAF	.	.	TRBJ2-6	TRBV20-1
TGTGCCAGCATGGGAAACAAGAACACTGAAGCTTTCTTT	CASMGNKNTEAFF	once	.	TRBJ1-1	TRBV6-1
TGTGCCAGCAGCGCCGCGGACCAAGAGACCCAGTACTTC	CASSAADQETQYF	many	.	TRBJ2-5	TRBV7-9
TGTGCCAGTAGTATCGAGACAGTCGGTAATTCACCCCTCCACTTT	CASSIETVGNSPLHF	many	.	TRBJ1-6	TRBV19
TGTGCCAGCAATGTTGGACAGTACTTC	CASNVGQYF	.	.	TRBJ2-5	TRBV2
TGTGCCAGCAGGGACAGGGTTAACGCCGGGGAGCTGTTTTTT	CASRDRVNAGELFF	many	TRBD1	TRBJ2-2	TRBV11-2
TGTGCCAGTAGTATACAAACAGTGACTGAAGCTTTCTTT	CASSIQTVTEAFF	.	.	TRBJ1-1	TRBV19
TGCAGTGCTAGAGTGGGTCTTGTCTCCTACAATGAGCAGTTCTTC	CSARVGLVSYNEQFF	many	.	TRBJ2-1	TRBV20-1
TGTGCCATCAGTGAGGTTGCAGGAACGTACGAGCAGTACTTC	CAISEVAGTYEQYF	many	.	TRBJ2-7	TRBV10-3
TGTGCCAGCAGCGTTGGGGGCTCTGAAGCTTTCTTT	CASSVGGSEAFF	few	.	TRBJ1-1	TRBV5-8
TGTGCCAGCAGCGTTCGTAGCGCGGGTGGCTACACCTTC	CASSVRSAGGYTF	.	.	TRBJ1-2	TRBV9
TGTGCCAGCAGCGTAGCACTGAACACTGAAGCTTTCTTT	CASSVALNTEAFF	few	.	TRBJ1-1	TRBV9
TGCAGTGCAGAGACGGGCCCCAATCAGCCCCAGCATTTT	CSAETGPNQPQHF	.	.	TRBJ1-5	TRBV20-1
TGTGCCACCAGCAGAGATCTGGGAGAGACCCAGTACTTC	CATSRDLGETQYF	many	.	TRBJ2-5	TRBV15